Below are 25 T cell receptor beta chains sequenced from a single sample in a study of blood T cell repertoires in COVID-19. Sequencing was performed with immunoSEQ multiplex PCR; in TCRdb, only in-frame clones are kept and a portion is missing. The sample consists of about 240,000 clones, roughly 90% of them appearing once. Source material: peripheral blood. Receptor source: a man between 60 and 70 years old who had recovered from COVID-19.

The chain has TRBV18 and TRBJ2-6; 7 positions match TRBD1. This CDR3 region has 16 residues. Germline V gives CDR1 KGHSH, CDR2 LQKENI. Unmatched junction bases numbered 4, after V lost 4 bases and J lost 1 base. CDR3 sequence (DNA): TGTGCCAGCTCACGAGACAGGGTATCTGGGGCCAACGTCCTGACTTTC. Translating gives CASSRDRVSGANVLTF.

The chain uses TRBV19 and TRBJ1-5, with a weak D call TRBD1 (6 bases). Per the germline V gene, CDR1 is LNHDA and CDR2 is SQIVND (reference sequence). Between the trimmed V and J ends, which lost 6 bases and 11 bases, there was a span of 23 bases. The CDR3 extends over 15 amino acids. The CDR3 region has the DNA TGTGCCAGTAGCGAAGGGGGGGGTAGATGGAGGTCCCAGCATTTT. Its protein product is CASSEGGGRWRSQHF.

This clone was found a few times. The rearrangement joins TRBV29-1 to TRBJ2-1, with TRBD2 matching over 9 bases. J lost 2 bases, V lost 4 bases, and 15 bases had no gene match. The CDR3 runs 18 residues. Per germline, CDR1 SQVTM and CDR2 ANQGSEA. The chain's CDR3 is CSVGHGRSGGLTYNEQFF. The CDR3 bases are TGCAGCGTTGGTCATGGACGGAGCGGGGGGCTAACCTACAATGAGCAGTTCTTC.

V gene TRBV14 combines with J gene TRBJ1-1, with D tentatively TRBD1 (6 bases). The CDR3 totals 14 residues. V gave up 4 bases and J gave up 1 base, with 10 bases separating them. CDR1 and CDR2 from the germline V gene are SGHDN and FVKESK. This chain's CDR3 is CASSRTDWNTEAFF. The CDR3 DNA reads TGTGCCAGCAGCCGGACAGATTGGAACACTGAAGCTTTCTTT.

The chain recombines TRBV7-8 with TRBJ2-1, with 7 bases lining up with TRBD1. The CDR3 extends over 14 amino acids. Germline values: CDR1 SGHVS, CDR2 FQNEAQ. V lost 3 bases and J lost 3; bases outside the gene matches: 2. The CDR3: CASSFRDSYNEQFF. CDR3 in DNA: TGTGCCAGCAGCTTCCGGGACAGCTACAATGAGCAGTTCTTC.

The chain links TRBV2 to TRBJ1-6, with D uncertain. Trimming pared 0 bases from V and 7 bases from J, leaving 7 bases between. Germline CDR1 SNHLY, CDR2 FYNNEI. The CDR3 extends over 14 amino acids. The CDR3 DNA reads as TGTGCCAGCAGTGAAGCTAGAACCAATTCACCCCTCCACTTT. It specifies CASSEARTNSPLHF.

Regarding this clone: One end of the junction does not line up with germline, which may come from a read error. For the CDR3, the DNA is TGTGCCAGCGGGAGGACAACGAATGAAAAACTGTTTTTT. As protein: CASGRTTNEKLFF. V gene TRBV6-5 combines with J gene TRBJ1-4; maybe TRBD1 (5 bases). The CDR3 sequence is 13 residues long. Germline V gene data show CDR1 as MNHEY and CDR2 as SVGAGI.

The chain's CDR3 is CASSFQALNTEAFF. Here the CDR3 DNA reads TGTGCCAGCAGCTTTCAGGCCCTGAACACTGAAGCTTTCTTT. The chain is built from TRBV7-8 and TRBJ1-1; D is ambiguous. The CDR3 spans 14 residues. Germline assignment: CDR1 SGHVS and CDR2 FQNEAQ. V was cut by 3 bases and J by 0 bases, with 8 bases left in between.

Note on this clone: The junction shows a germline mismatch at one end, possibly a read error. The chain uses TRBV14 and TRBJ1-2, with TRBD1 matching 9 bases. Germline CDR1 and CDR2: SGHDN and FVKESK. The CDR3 length is 13 residues. In DNA, the CDR3 is TGTGCCAGCAGCCAAGATCTCCGGACAGGGGTCTTCTTC. Translated: CASSQDLRTGVFF.

This chain uses TRBV3-1 (or the pseudogene TRBV3-2) with TRBJ2-2; D is uncertain. The V end lost 4 bases, the J end lost 0 bases, and 3 bases lay between the germline ends. The CDR3 has 13 residues. Germline V lookup: CDR1 LGHDT, CDR2 YNNKEL (reference sequence). Here the CDR3 reads CASSPSNTGELFF. For the CDR3, the DNA is TGTGCCAGCAGCCCATCGAACACCGGGGAGCTGTTTTTT.

The V gene is TRBV7-9, the J gene TRBJ2-3; 10 bases align to TRBD2. Germline CDR1 and CDR2: SEHNR and FQNEAQ (reference sequence). Trimming took 5 bases from V and 5 from J; bases not matched to a gene: 13. There are 17 residues in the CDR3. The CDR3 DNA sequence: TGTGCCAGCAGCAGTCTCCCTGAGCGGGGGGGCGGAGATACGCAGTATTTT. It translates to CASSSLPERGGGDTQYF.

This clone was counted once. This sequence joins TRBV2 and TRBJ1-5; 12 positions agree with TRBD1. Germline CDR1 SNHLY, CDR2 FYNNEI. The J segment lost 7 bases and the V segment lost 6 bases, leaving 7 bases of the junction unmatched. This CDR3 region has 15 residues. The CDR3: CASRGDRGLGQPQHF. In DNA form, the CDR3 reads TGTGCCAGCAGAGGGGACAGGGGGCTGGGGCAGCCCCAGCATTTT.

V is TRBV7-2 and J is TRBJ1-2; D is ambiguous. Trimming left V 2 bases short and J 7 bases short, with 11 bases between. Germline V gene lookup returns CDR1 SGHTA and CDR2 FQGNSA. The CDR3 contains 13 residues. The CDR3 DNA reads TGTGCCAGCAGCTTATTGTTAGTTAGTGGCTACACCTTC. Encoded protein: CASSLLLVSGYTF. The whole variable domain, remainder taken from reference TRBV7-2 and TRBJ1-2, is GAGVSQSPSNKVTEKGKDVELRCDPISGHTALYWYRQSLGQGLEFLIYFQGNSAPDKSGLPSDRFSAERTGGSVSTLTIQRTQQEDSAVYLCASSLLLVSGYTFGSGTRLTVV.

The chain uses TRBV5-1 and TRBJ2-2; TRBD2 aligns across 9 bases. Per the germline V gene, CDR1 is SGHRS and CDR2 is YFSETQ. The CDR3 covers 17 residues. Trimming at V came to 4 bases and at J to 5 bases, leaving 12 bases not matched to a gene. DNA of the CDR3: TGCGCCAGCAGCCCGGGCGGGGGGGCTCGTACAACCGGGGAGCTGTTTTTT. This codes for CASSPGGGARTTGELFF.

This clone was recorded only once. The J gene is TRBJ1-2, the V gene TRBV28, with 9 bases identical to TRBD1. The CDR3 is 16 residues long. Trimming removed 4 bases from V and 2 bases from J; junction bases left unmatched: 8. Germline lookup yields CDR1 MDHEN and CDR2 SYDVKM. CDR3 nucleotide sequence: TGTGCCAGCAGTTCGGTACGGGACAGGGTAAACTATGGCTACACCTTC. Translating it yields CASSSVRDRVNYGYTF.

This chain joins TRBV19 and TRBJ1-2; D is possibly TRBD1 (5 bases). This CDR3 contains 14 residues. Germline V gives CDR1 LNHDA, CDR2 SQIVND (reference sequence). V was cut by 3 bases and J by 5 bases, with 13 bases left in between. The CDR3 protein is CASSIRMAGYGYTF. In DNA, the CDR3 is TGTGCCAGTAGTATTCGTATGGCAGGGTATGGCTACACCTTC.

In its sample, this clone was seen a few times. V and J are TRBV5-4 and TRBJ1-2; D gene ambiguous. V was pared by 2 bases and J by 0 bases, with 8 bases between. This CDR3 is built from 14 residues. Germline loops: CDR1 SGHNT, CDR2 YYREEE (reference sequence). CDR3 bases: TGTGCCAGCAGCTTCCCCGGGACTAACTATGGCTACACCTTC. It is translated as CASSFPGTNYGYTF.

The chain couples TRBV2 to TRBJ2-5; D ambiguous. CDR3 length equals 16 residues. From germline, CDR1 is SNHLY and CDR2 FYNNEI. Trimming shortened V by 3 bases and J by 3 bases, and 17 bases separated the two germline ends. CDR3 loop: CASSDSSTRWEETQYF. CDR3 DNA sequence: TGTGCCAGCAGTGATAGCAGCACCCGTTGGGAAGAGACCCAGTACTTC.

V is TRBV6-1 and J is TRBJ1-5; D possibly corresponds to TRBD1 (5 bases). This CDR3 is 16 amino acids long. In germline, CDR1 is MNHNS, CDR2 SASEGT. Trimming removed 4 bases from V and 7 bases from J, with 20 bases in between. CDR3 in amino acids: CASSASRLQGVQPQHF. The CDR3 DNA follows: TGTGCCAGCAGTGCCTCCAGGCTCCAGGGTGTACAGCCCCAGCATTTT.

The chain employs TRBV6-5 and TRBJ1-2, with D perhaps matching TRBD1 (6 bases). With 6 bases removed from V and 4 bases from J, the gap between germline ends came to 12 bases. CDR1 and CDR2 (germline): MNHEY, SVGAGI. CDR3 length: 13 amino acids. In nucleotides, the CDR3 is TGTGCCAGCAGGCGACAGGAACTCTATGGCTACACCTTC. Translating gives CASRRQELYGYTF.

About this clone itself: This specimen includes other DNA sequences encoding the same CDR3. This sequence joins TRBV2 and TRBJ1-3, with 12 nucleotides matching TRBD1. V lost 9 bases, J lost 7 bases, and 7 bases stayed unmatched. CDR3 length: 14 residues. Germline CDR1 reads SNHLY; CDR2 reads FYNNEI. CDR3 nucleotide sequence: TGTGCCAGTACCGGGACAGGGGGCTCGAACACCATATATTTT. This encodes CASTGTGGSNTIYF.

This clone is a singleton in its sample. This chain connects TRBV5-1 to TRBJ2-3, with 8 nucleotides matching TRBD1. The CDR3 covers 15 residues. Germline values: CDR1 SGHRS, CDR2 YFSETQ. V lost 2 bases and J lost 4; bases outside the gene matches: 6. The CDR3 protein is CASSFVQGAADTQYF. The CDR3 nucleotides read TGCGCCAGCAGCTTTGTGCAGGGGGCGGCAGATACGCAGTATTTT.

This chain connects TRBV6-2 or TRBV6-3 to TRBJ2-6; 8 bases are shared with TRBD1. V shed 6 bases and J 12 bases; nucleotides not matched to a gene: 13. Germline CDR1 is MNHEY and CDR2 is SVGEGT. The CDR3 consists of 15 residues. DNA of the CDR3: TGTGCCAGCAGCCACGCCGGGACAGGTGTCCGCGTCCTGACTTTC. Its protein is CASSHAGTGVRVLTF.

This clone was recorded once. This chain connects TRBV24-1 to TRBJ2-2, with a tentative D call TRBD1 (5 bases). Germline values: CDR1 KGHDR, CDR2 SFDVKD. This CDR3 has 18 amino acids. The V gene lost 3 bases and the J gene lost 5 bases, with 21 bases spanning the gap. The CDR3 is CATSDPSNPTTGTGELFF. The CDR3 DNA reads as TGTGCCACCAGTGATCCCTCGAACCCTACTACAGGAACCGGGGAGCTGTTTTTT.

V and J are TRBV9 and TRBJ1-3; the D is unclear. V was clipped by 0 bases and J by 0 bases, with 10 bases between them. The CDR3 covers 16 residues. Germline loops: CDR1 SGDLS, CDR2 YYNGEE. The CDR3 region is CASSVGSGGSGNTIYF. CDR3 in DNA: TGTGCCAGCAGCGTAGGTTCCGGAGGCTCTGGAAACACCATATATTTT. Variable domain in full (rest from reference TRBV9 and TRBJ1-3): DSGVTQTPKHLITATGQRVTLRCSPRSGDLSVYWYQQSLDQGLQFLIQYYNGEERAKGNILERFSAQQFPDLHSELNLSSLELGDSALYFCASSVGSGGSGNTIYFGEGSWLTVV.